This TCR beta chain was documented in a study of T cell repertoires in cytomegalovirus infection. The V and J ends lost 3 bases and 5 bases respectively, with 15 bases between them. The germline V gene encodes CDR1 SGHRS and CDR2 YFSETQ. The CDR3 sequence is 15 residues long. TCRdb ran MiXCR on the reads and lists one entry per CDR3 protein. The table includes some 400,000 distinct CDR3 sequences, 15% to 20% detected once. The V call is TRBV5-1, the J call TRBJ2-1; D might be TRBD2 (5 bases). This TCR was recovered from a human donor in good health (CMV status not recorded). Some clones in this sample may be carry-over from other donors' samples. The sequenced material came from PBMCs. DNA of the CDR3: TGCGCCAGCAGCTACGGGGTTTTAGGTGACAATGAGCAGTTCTTC. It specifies CASSYGVLGDNEQFF.